Described below is a single T cell receptor beta chain sequence and its context. As yet, its antigen is unknown. The CDR3 has 16 residues. Germline V gene data show CDR1 as MDHEN and CDR2 as SYDVKM. V gave up 8 bases and J gave up 10 bases; unmatched junction bases: 13. Genomic DNA of each subset was evenly split across several immunoSEQ plates. Generated by immunoSEQ multiplex PCR, the TCRdb table keeps only in-frame clones and is missing some. The repertoire holds 2 million to 2.5 million clones, 80% to 95% seen once, with 0.39% in the top ten. Splitting the CD4+ cells yielded a CD45RA+ naive subset and a CD45RA-negative memory subset. This sample was included in a study of shared clonotypes between healthy human individuals. Study at large: Three CD4 naive, three CD4 memory, two CD8 naive and one CD8 memory plate were used per donor.

Overall study results and limits: At large depth, rarefaction still showed sorted-subset sequencing to be incomplete.

The clonotype was recovered from a man between 18 and 29 years old in good health. Some clones in this sample may be carry-over from other donors' samples. Sample: naive CD4+ T cells from PBMCs. The subset: CD45RA+ positively selected. This chain uses TRBV28 with TRBJ2-1, with 14 bases lining up with TRBD2. The CDR3 bases are TGTGCCAGCGGAATCCCTCCGGGACTAGCGGGAGTAGAGCAGTTCTTC. Amino acid sequence: CASGIPPGLAGVEQFF.